The next 9 T cell receptor beta chains were all read from a single sample in a study of OX40 agonist ivuxolimab in advanced cancers. Produced via immunoSEQ multiplex PCR; TCRdb's table is partial and in-frame only. This table has 81,000 or so clones, 93% appearing once. The sample was CD4+ or CD8+ T cells sorted from blood, taken in a trial of the OX40 agonist ivuxolimab. The receptors stem from an adult with an advanced solid tumor such as melanoma, head and neck, liver or kidney cancer.

The chain employs TRBV7-6 and TRBJ2-1; the D gene is possibly TRBD1 (5 bases). This CDR3 spans 15 amino acids. The germline CDR1 and CDR2 sequences are SGHVS and FNYEAQ. V lost 2 bases, J lost 5 bases, and 13 bases lay in between. Written as DNA, the CDR3 is TGTGCCAGCAGCTTACGACAGATTTCCCACAATGAGCAGTTCTTC. This sequence encodes CASSLRQISHNEQFF.

J is TRBJ2-7 and V is TRBV6-5, with 10 bases that match TRBD1. CDR1 and CDR2 from the germline V gene are MNHEY and SVGAGI. The CDR3 consists of 15 residues. J was trimmed by 3 bases and V by 6 bases; bases with no gene match: 8. The CDR3 bases are TGTGCCAGCAGCCCCCGGACAGGGGGAATCTACGAGCAGTACTTC. Translation: CASSPRTGGIYEQYF.

This clone was counted between two and nine times. The chain carries TRBV4-2 and TRBJ1-1; D gene ambiguous. The length of the CDR3 is 14 residues. V lost 0 bases and J lost 1, with 6 bases in between. Per germline, CDR1 LGHNA and CDR2 YNFKEQ. CDR3 DNA sequence: TGTGCCAGCAGCCAAGATCCAGGGAACACTGAAGCTTTCTTT. Its protein is CASSQDPGNTEAFF.

CDR3 in DNA: TGTGCCAGCAGTTTAGAGCGGGCGAGCACAGATACGCAGTATTTT. Protein sequence: CASSLERASTDTQYF. The rearrangement uses TRBV28 and TRBJ2-3; TRBD2 is a possible D gene (6 bases). In germline, CDR1 is MDHEN, CDR2 SYDVKM. V was cut by 2 bases and J by 0 bases, with 9 bases left in between. CDR3 length equals 15 residues.

This chain links TRBV4-3 with TRBJ1-1; no definite D call. CDR1 and CDR2 from the germline V gene are LGHNA and YSLEER. The V end was cut by 2 bases, the J end by 1 base, with 5 bases between. The CDR3 spans 13 residues. The CDR3 loop is CASSQISNTEAFF. The CDR3 DNA follows: TGCGCCAGCAGCCAAATCTCGAACACTGAAGCTTTCTTT.

The genes are TRBV7-8 and TRBJ2-7; 8 nucleotides agree with TRBD2. This CDR3 spans 13 amino acids. The V and J ends lost 4 bases and 5 bases, in that order; junction bases with no gene match: 4. The germline V gene encodes CDR1 SGHVS and CDR2 FQNEAQ. The CDR3 DNA reads TGTGCCAGCAGCTACAGCGGGGGCGACGAGCAGTACTTC. It specifies CASSYSGGDEQYF.

This clone was counted once. This same CDR3 is encoded by further DNA sequences in the sample. The chain has TRBV11-2 and TRBJ1-1; no definite D call. The CDR3 is made up of 11 amino acids. Trimming removed 5 bases from V and 0 bases from J, with 1 base in between. The germline gives CDR1 SGHAT, CDR2 FQNNGV. Here the CDR3 DNA reads TGTGCCAGCAGCCTGAACACTGAAGCTTTCTTT. Residues: CASSLNTEAFF.

The rearrangement links TRBV4-3 to TRBJ2-3; D not resolved. The CDR3 contains 15 residues. The germline V gene has CDR1 LGHNA and CDR2 YSLEER. Trimming took off 0 bases at V and 1 base at J, with 8 bases between the two ends. In nucleotides, the CDR3 is TGCGCCAGCAGCCAAGATAGTCGGGGCACAGATACGCAGTATTTT. Amino acids: CASSQDSRGTDTQYF.

The chain joins TRBV29-1 to TRBJ1-1; maybe TRBD1 (5 bases). V was shortened by 4 bases and J by 7 bases, with 13 bases between the two germline ends. The CDR3 sequence is 12 residues long. Germline V gene sequence: CDR1 SQVTM, CDR2 ANQGSEA. This CDR3 reads CSVAGSGNEAFF. The CDR3 nucleotides are TGCAGCGTTGCAGGGTCCGGAAATGAAGCTTTCTTT.